The 8 T cell receptor beta chains below were found in one sample sequenced in a study of T cells in Graves' hyperthyroidism and ophthalmopathy. Regions amplified from RNA transcripts were the TCR beta CDR3 regions. With the HTBI primer set, the TCR CDR3 went through a first round of RT-PCR. TCRdb recomputed calls from the multiplex PCR reads with MiXCR, one row per CDR3 protein. The sample lists about 620,000 distinct CDR3 sequences, roughly 15% occurring once. The material sequenced was blood. The receptors come from a woman aged 25 to 39 with Graves' hyperthyroidism.

This clonotype was observed many times. The J gene is TRBJ2-7, the V gene TRBV20-1; 12 bases line up with TRBD2. The CDR3 length is 13 residues. V lost 3 bases, J lost 6 bases, and 3 bases stayed unmatched. The V gene's germline CDR1 is DFQATT and CDR2 SNEGSKA (reference sequence). The CDR3 spells CSASPSGRGEQYF. The CDR3 DNA is TGCAGTGCTAGCCCTAGCGGGAGGGGCGAGCAGTACTTC.

This clonotype was recorded a few times. This rearrangement joins TRBV16 to TRBJ2-1; D is unclear. Germline V gene data show CDR1 as KGHSY and CDR2 as FQNENV. Trimming shortened V by 3 bases and J by 12 bases, and 12 bases separated the two germline ends. The CDR3 consists of 12 residues. This CDR3 is CASSHSSYGQFF. The CDR3 DNA is TGTGCCAGCAGCCATTCTTCTTATGGGCAGTTCTTC.

This clonotype was counted at least ten times. V usage is TRBV20-1 and J usage is TRBJ2-7; no definite D call. The V gene's germline CDR1 is DFQATT and CDR2 SNEGSKA (reference sequence). Trimming left V 2 bases short and J 3 bases short, with 17 bases between. The CDR3 is 15 residues long. CDR3 residues: CSARYLGRVDYEQYF. The CDR3 bases are TGCAGTGCTAGATACCTAGGACGAGTGGACTACGAGCAGTACTTC.

The sample holds a few counts of this clonotype. This chain uses TRBV7-2 with TRBJ2-5, with a possible D match to TRBD2 (5 bases). The V gene lost 4 bases and the J gene lost 1 base, with 16 bases spanning the gap. CDR3 length equals 16 residues. Germline V lookup: CDR1 SGHTA, CDR2 FQGNSA. The CDR3 sequence: CASSSLLASTQETQYF. Written as DNA, the CDR3 is TGTGCCAGCAGCTCTCTCCTGGCTAGCACCCAAGAGACCCAGTACTTC.

This rearrangement joins TRBV9 to TRBJ2-2, with a tentative D call TRBD2 (5 bases). Germline CDR1 reads SGDLS; CDR2 reads YYNGEE. Trimming left V 3 bases short and J 4 bases short, with 16 bases between. CDR3 length: 16 residues. DNA for the CDR3: TGTGCCAGCAGCGCGCAAACTAGATTGGGCACCGGGGAGCTGTTTTTT. The encoded protein is CASSAQTRLGTGELFF. Using reference TRBV9 and TRBJ2-2 for the parts outside the CDR3, the full variable domain is DSGVTQTPKHLITATGQRVTLRCSPRSGDLSVYWYQQSLDQGLQFLIQYYNGEERAKGNILERFSAQQFPDLHSELNLSSLELGDSALYFCASSAQTRLGTGELFFGEGSRLTVL.

The chain uses TRBV6-1 and TRBJ2-1, with TRBD2 matching over 10 bases. With V trimmed by 5 bases and J by 9 bases, 16 bases remained unmatched. CDR1 MNHNS and CDR2 SASEGT come from the germline V gene. The CDR3 consists of 17 residues. The CDR3 loop reads CASSSPSGRGVVGEQFF. The DNA of the CDR3 is TGTGCCAGCAGTTCTCCCAGCGGGAGGGGAGTGGTTGGTGAGCAGTTCTTC.

This clonotype was detected a few times. The chain uses TRBV7-9 and TRBJ2-7; 10 nucleotides match TRBD1. In germline, CDR1 is SEHNR, CDR2 FQNEAQ (reference sequence). J gave up 2 bases and V 7 bases, and 5 bases lay outside the gene matches. The CDR3 covers 14 residues. The CDR3 protein is CASIRQGAPYEQYF. In DNA, the CDR3 is TGTGCCAGCATAAGACAGGGGGCCCCCTACGAGCAGTACTTC.

In its sample, this clonotype was seen a few times. The chain is built from TRBV13 and TRBJ1-2, with D perhaps matching TRBD1 (5 bases). CDR1 is PRHDT and CDR2 is FYEKMQ in the germline V gene (reference sequence). Trimming shortened V by 4 bases and J by 11 bases, and 26 bases separated the two germline ends. This CDR3 is built from 16 residues. The CDR3 sequence is CASSSQKGSTPEGYTF. The CDR3 bases are TGTGCCAGCAGCTCGCAAAAGGGCAGTACACCCGAGGGGTACACCTTC.